This is a list of T cell receptor beta chains from one sample in a study of T cell responses to AZD1222 COVID-19 vaccine. Clones were read by immunoSEQ multiplex PCR, and TCRdb kept only the in-frame ones, dropping some. The sample includes 100,000 or so clones, approximately 90% of them seen just once. Specimen: peripheral blood, collected on day 0 of AZD1222 vaccination. These receptor sequences come from an adult in good health. Both conserved end residues are part of each CDR3. Each record gives: V gene, J gene, clone size, D gene, CDR3 protein, CDR3 DNA. The D gene is left open where the match is weak. Size is omitted from some rows. Given values are once, few, many or a class for expanded clones.

TRBV4-1	TRBJ2-3	NA	TRBD2	CASSQDALLAGGTDTQYF	TGCGCCAGCAGCCAAGATGCCCTGCTAGCGGGGGGTACAGATACGCAGTATTTT
TRBV6-5	TRBJ2-7	NA	TRBD1	CASSLAGTGVYEQYF	TGTGCCAGCAGCCTAGCTGGGACAGGGGTCTACGAGCAGTACTTC
TRBV24-1	TRBJ2-3	NA	NA	CATSDAVGASDTQYF	TGTGCCACCAGTGATGCGGTGGGGGCTTCAGATACGCAGTATTTT
TRBV2	TRBJ1-1	once	NA	CASSDLTRNTEAFF	TGTGCCAGCAGTGATCTTACAAGGAACACTGAAGCTTTCTTT
TRBV7-3	TRBJ1-6	NA	TRBD1	CASSEQGGNSPLHF	TGTGCCAGCAGCGAGCAGGGGGGCAATTCACCCCTCCACTTT
TRBV7-2	TRBJ1-6	NA	NA	CASIKERGALNNSPLHF	TGTGCCAGCATAAAAGAAAGGGGGGCCCTGAATAATTCACCCCTCCACTTT
TRBV7-9	TRBJ1-4	NA	NA	CASSLAPGGSNEKLFF	TGTGCCAGCAGCTTAGCGCCGGGGGGCTCTAATGAAAAACTGTTTTTT
TRBV4-2	TRBJ2-2	NA	NA	CASSQEDGTGELFF	TGTGCCAGCAGCCAAGAAGATGGCACCGGGGAGCTGTTTTTT
TRBV3-1/TRBV3-2	TRBJ1-2	NA	TRBD1	CASSPRTGWVESNYGYTF	TGTGCCAGCAGCCCGAGGACAGGGTGGGTTGAATCTAACTATGGCTACACCTTC
TRBV4-1	TRBJ1-1	NA	NA	CASSEGFRSPEAFF	TGCGCCAGCAGCGAGGGTTTCAGGAGCCCTGAAGCTTTCTTT
TRBV6-6	TRBJ1-5	NA	TRBD1	CASSKGTDGNQPQHF	TGTGCCAGCAGTAAAGGGACAGACGGCAATCAGCCCCAGCATTTT
TRBV29-1	TRBJ1-1	NA	NA	CSVERGNTEAFF	TGCAGCGTGGAAAGGGGGAACACTGAAGCTTTCTTT
TRBV5-4	TRBJ1-1	NA	NA	CASSLRLSNTEAFF	TGTGCCAGCAGCTTGAGGTTGTCGAACACTGAAGCTTTCTTT
TRBV12-3/TRBV12-4	TRBJ1-2	NA	NA	CASSDRQLYGYTF	TGTGCCAGCAGCGACAGGCAACTTTATGGCTACACCTTC
TRBV18	TRBJ1-3	NA	NA	CASSPSRGLGNTIYF	TGTGCCAGCTCACCGTCGAGAGGGCTCGGAAACACCATATATTTT
TRBV4-3	TRBJ1-2	NA	TRBD1	CASSQNRGGGLNYGYTF	TGCGCCAGCAGCCAGAACAGGGGGGGAGGGCTAAACTATGGCTACACCTTC
TRBV20-1	TRBJ1-2	NA	NA	CSASTGYITNYGYTF	TGCAGTGCTAGTACAGGGTACATTACTAACTATGGCTACACCTTC
TRBV15	TRBJ1-5	NA	TRBD1	CATSRDEGGGQPQHF	TGTGCCACCAGCAGAGATGAAGGGGGCGGTCAGCCCCAGCATTTT
TRBV28	TRBJ1-2	NA	NA	CASMSGTKSGYTF	TGTGCCAGCATGTCAGGTACCAAAAGTGGCTACACCTTC
TRBV7-6	TRBJ1-2	NA	NA	CASSLSGIGDYGYTF	TGTGCCAGCAGCTTATCAGGGATCGGGGACTATGGCTACACCTTC